The 3 T cell receptor beta chains given below trace back to one sample, sequenced in a study of blood T cell repertoires in COVID-19. This table comes from immunoSEQ multiplex PCR, and its TCRdb copy is limited to in-frame clones, with some not included. The table has approximately 98,000 clones, roughly 88% seen once. Sequencing input: peripheral blood. Source of these receptors: a human donor in a cohort sampled during active COVID-19.

The V call is TRBV19, the J call TRBJ2-6, with D maybe TRBD2 (5 bases). Germline lookup yields CDR1 LNHDA and CDR2 SQIVND (reference sequence). The CDR3 is made up of 18 amino acids. The V end was cut by 1 base, the J end by 4 bases, with 17 bases between. The CDR3 DNA reads as TGTGCCAGTAGTATAGCACCGGGAAACTGGAAAGGGGCCAACGTCCTGACTTTC. Translated, it gives CASSIAPGNWKGANVLTF.

The J gene is TRBJ2-1, the V gene TRBV7-6, with a tentative D call TRBD1 (6 bases). Germline CDR1 is SGHVS and CDR2 is FNYEAQ. The CDR3 sequence is 15 residues long. The ends were cut back, 5 bases at V and 8 bases at J, with 19 bases in the middle. The CDR3 bases are TGTGCCAGCAGCCAAGGGAGAGGGGGTTACGATGAGCAGTTCTTC. Translating gives CASSQGRGGYDEQFF.

The CDR3 region has the DNA TGTGCCAGCACCGGAGGGGGCTGGTCGGACGCTTTCTTT. Amino acids: CASTGGGWSDAFF. This chain connects TRBV25-1 to TRBJ1-1; 7 positions match TRBD1. The V gene end was trimmed by 7 bases and the J gene end by 11 bases; junction bases not matched to a gene: 13. CDR1 and CDR2 from the germline V gene are MGHDK and SYGVNS. This CDR3 has 13 amino acids.